This T cell receptor beta chain was captured in a study of blood T cell repertoires in COVID-19. Across the study: Sites across the United States, Italy and Spain contributed samples from acute and convalescent COVID-19. The cDNA or gDNA used as material had been derived from T cells, B-cell-depleted T cells, or PBMCs.

In the original workflow: Estimates of nucleated cell counts were drawn from the amplification of reference gene primers. TCRdb's copy holds only in-frame clones and misses some; the assay was immunoSEQ multiplex PCR. Clone size and the V and J calls come from that table; the DNA yielded D and trimming. The data contain some 250,000 clones, roughly 80% of them singletons. The germline V and J ends were trimmed by 0 bases and 5 bases, with 11 bases remaining between them. CDR3 size: 14 residues. The germline V gene encodes CDR1 SGDLS and CDR2 YYNGEE. This chain joins TRBV9 and TRBJ1-1; D not resolved. Material: peripheral blood. The source is a woman older than 75 with acute or convalescent COVID-19. The chain's CDR3 is CASSVGFSVTEAFF. The CDR3 DNA follows: TGTGCCAGCAGCGTAGGGTTCAGTGTGACTGAAGCTTTCTTT.